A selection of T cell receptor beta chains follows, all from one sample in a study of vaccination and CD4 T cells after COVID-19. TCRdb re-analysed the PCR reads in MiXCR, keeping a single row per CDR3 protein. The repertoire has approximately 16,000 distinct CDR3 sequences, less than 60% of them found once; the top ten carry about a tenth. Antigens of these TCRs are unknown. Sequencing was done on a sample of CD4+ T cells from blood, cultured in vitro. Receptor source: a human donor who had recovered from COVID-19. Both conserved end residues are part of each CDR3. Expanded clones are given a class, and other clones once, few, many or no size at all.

cdr3_aa: CSARSSAVAGGFETQYF; j_call: TRBJ2-5; v_call: TRBV20-1; clone_size: .
cdr3_aa: CASSFDRGYGYTF; j_call: TRBJ1-2; v_call: TRBV28; clone_size: .
cdr3_aa: CASSEAFRTGDQPQHF; j_call: TRBJ1-5; v_call: TRBV6-1; clone_size: few
cdr3_aa: CASSLSGSRHNEQFF; j_call: TRBJ2-1; v_call: TRBV7-8; clone_size: few
cdr3_aa: CASSFAGQGVVGYTF; j_call: TRBJ1-2; v_call: TRBV7-9; clone_size: .
cdr3_aa: CASGPYEQYF; j_call: TRBJ2-7; v_call: TRBV2; clone_size: medium-sized
cdr3_aa: CASSIDFGGEQFF; j_call: TRBJ2-1; v_call: TRBV19; clone_size: .
cdr3_aa: CSVDLSPEAFF; j_call: TRBJ1-1; v_call: TRBV29-1; clone_size: .
cdr3_aa: CASSLTQFYEQYF; j_call: TRBJ2-7; v_call: TRBV11-3; clone_size: medium-sized
cdr3_aa: CASSRTTGGLYNEQFF; j_call: TRBJ2-1; v_call: TRBV7-3; clone_size: .
cdr3_aa: CASSPGLGRAYEQYF; j_call: TRBJ2-7; v_call: TRBV7-2; clone_size: .
cdr3_aa: CASSQDSSGHLNTEAFF; j_call: TRBJ1-1; v_call: TRBV4-1; clone_size: .
cdr3_aa: CASSHERGRSYEQYF; j_call: TRBJ2-7; v_call: TRBV5-1; clone_size: .
cdr3_aa: CASSLTNTPWSEKLFF; j_call: TRBJ1-4; v_call: TRBV7-9; clone_size: .
cdr3_aa: CASSRRGVEEKLFF; j_call: TRBJ1-4; v_call: TRBV3-1; clone_size: once
cdr3_aa: CASKGTGGDTQYF; j_call: TRBJ2-3; v_call: TRBV2; clone_size: .
cdr3_aa: CSASGLAGGLNEQFF; j_call: TRBJ2-1; v_call: TRBV20-1; clone_size: .
cdr3_aa: CASSSVAGDSTQYF; j_call: TRBJ2-3; v_call: TRBV6-2/TRBV6-3; clone_size: few
cdr3_aa: CASSLGQGQETQYF; j_call: TRBJ2-5; v_call: TRBV7-9; clone_size: .
cdr3_aa: CASSLLAENTGELFF; j_call: TRBJ2-2; v_call: TRBV27; clone_size: .
cdr3_aa: CASSGSGGNTEAFF; j_call: TRBJ1-1; v_call: TRBV2; clone_size: .
cdr3_aa: CASSFQVEETQYF; j_call: TRBJ2-5; v_call: TRBV3-1; clone_size: .
cdr3_aa: CASSLSNTIYF; j_call: TRBJ1-3; v_call: TRBV28; clone_size: .
cdr3_aa: CATSDPDRSYGYTF; j_call: TRBJ1-2; v_call: TRBV24-1; clone_size: few
cdr3_aa: CATSDGTGMGPQHF; j_call: TRBJ1-5; v_call: TRBV24-1; clone_size: .
cdr3_aa: CASLGVGGLVNSPLHF; j_call: TRBJ1-6; v_call: TRBV19; clone_size: few
cdr3_aa: CSAPSGFTDTQYF; j_call: TRBJ2-3; v_call: TRBV20-1; clone_size: .
cdr3_aa: CSAPAGRLANYGYTF; j_call: TRBJ1-2; v_call: TRBV20-1; clone_size: few
cdr3_aa: CSALLARGDTQYF; j_call: TRBJ2-3; v_call: TRBV20-1; clone_size: .
cdr3_aa: CASTRDGYSNQPQHF; j_call: TRBJ1-5; v_call: TRBV19; clone_size: few
cdr3_aa: CASSSTYEQYF; j_call: TRBJ2-7; v_call: TRBV27; clone_size: .
cdr3_aa: CASSEAGNTIYF; j_call: TRBJ1-3; v_call: TRBV10-2; clone_size: .
cdr3_aa: CASSHPQGNSPLHF; j_call: TRBJ1-6; v_call: TRBV6-1; clone_size: .
cdr3_aa: CSATDPEREKLFF; j_call: TRBJ1-4; v_call: TRBV20-1; clone_size: few
cdr3_aa: CASSLIGNTEAFF; j_call: TRBJ1-1; v_call: TRBV5-1; clone_size: .
cdr3_aa: CSARAQGETEAFF; j_call: TRBJ1-1; v_call: TRBV20-1; clone_size: .
cdr3_aa: CASSQARDRDQAFF; j_call: TRBJ1-1; v_call: TRBV4-1; clone_size: .
cdr3_aa: CASSRGGAGEQYF; j_call: TRBJ2-7; v_call: TRBV5-4; clone_size: .
cdr3_aa: CASSLAGGLQETQYF; j_call: TRBJ2-5; v_call: TRBV5-4; clone_size: .
cdr3_aa: CASSLGSYNSPLHF; j_call: TRBJ1-6; v_call: TRBV7-2; clone_size: .
cdr3_aa: CSAMDRGKGGNQPQHF; j_call: TRBJ1-5; v_call: TRBV20-1; clone_size: .
cdr3_aa: CSARRGMNIQYF; j_call: TRBJ2-4; v_call: TRBV20-1; clone_size: medium-sized
cdr3_aa: CASTMSGLSNQPQHF; j_call: TRBJ1-5; v_call: TRBV19; clone_size: .
cdr3_aa: CSHIGQANTEAFF; j_call: TRBJ1-1; v_call: TRBV29-1; clone_size: .
cdr3_aa: CASSLGWDGSVDEQFF; j_call: TRBJ2-1; v_call: TRBV11-3; clone_size: .
cdr3_aa: CASSVGLVNEQYF; j_call: TRBJ2-7; v_call: TRBV9; clone_size: .
cdr3_aa: CASTHRADTQYF; j_call: TRBJ2-3; v_call: TRBV6-2/TRBV6-3; clone_size: .
cdr3_aa: CASSVQGPEDEQYF; j_call: TRBJ2-7; v_call: TRBV6-1; clone_size: once
cdr3_aa: CASSTSGGNQPQHF; j_call: TRBJ1-5; v_call: TRBV7-9; clone_size: .
cdr3_aa: CASSQEWDSNQPQHF; j_call: TRBJ1-5; v_call: TRBV4-1; clone_size: few
cdr3_aa: CASSEVPSGRTYNEQFF; j_call: TRBJ2-1; v_call: TRBV2; clone_size: once
cdr3_aa: CASSPPRSRKEKLFF; j_call: TRBJ1-4; v_call: TRBV6-1; clone_size: few
cdr3_aa: CASSSLAGGNYEQYF; j_call: TRBJ2-7; v_call: TRBV19; clone_size: once
cdr3_aa: CASSLALGTLGGGYTF; j_call: TRBJ1-2; v_call: TRBV7-2; clone_size: .
cdr3_aa: CASSYPTGVGANVLTF; j_call: TRBJ2-6; v_call: TRBV6-2/TRBV6-3; clone_size: .
cdr3_aa: CASSSGGVRGPYGYTF; j_call: TRBJ1-2; v_call: TRBV21-1; clone_size: .
cdr3_aa: CASSKQNQPQHF; j_call: TRBJ1-5; v_call: TRBV6-1; clone_size: .
cdr3_aa: CAISESKDAAGGHQPQHF; j_call: TRBJ1-5; v_call: TRBV10-3; clone_size: .
cdr3_aa: CASSLATNQPQHF; j_call: TRBJ1-5; v_call: TRBV12-3/TRBV12-4; clone_size: .